Given below is one T cell receptor beta chain in context. No antigen is known for it. The data derive from a study of T cell repertoires in cytomegalovirus infection. As for the study in general: It was the public TCR beta signatures that indicated both CMV infection and matching HLA type.

TCRdb used MiXCR to reprocess the reads, holding one entry per CDR3 protein. The sample holds some 450,000 distinct CDR3 sequences, approximately 31% seen once. Study results and caveats: People with CMV and the relevant HLA were identified by cumulative public TCR beta family frequency. The response measured ex vivo was dominated by TCR beta clonotypes (HLA-C-restricted and CMV-specific).

This CDR3 is built from 16 residues. With 4 bases removed from V and 1 base from J, the gap between germline ends came to 15 bases. Per germline, CDR1 MGHRA and CDR2 YSYEKL. The sample comprised PBMCs. This sequence joins TRBV4-1 and TRBJ2-3; perhaps TRBD1 as D (5 bases). The clonotype comes from a human donor in good health (CMV status not recorded). Some clones in this sample may be carry-over from other donors' samples. DNA of the CDR3: TGCGCCAGCAGCCTGCCCCCAGGGCCGGGCACAGATACGCAGTATTTT. Residues: CASSLPPGPGTDTQYF.